This passage covers 2 T cell receptor beta chains from one sample sequenced in a study of OX40 agonist ivuxolimab in advanced cancers. The assay was immunoSEQ multiplex PCR, and TCRdb's table has in-frame clones only and misses some. This table holds 100,000 or so clones, 75% to 95% found once. Here the sequenced sample was CD4+ or CD8+ T cells sorted from blood, taken in a trial of the OX40 agonist ivuxolimab. The source of these receptors is an adult with an advanced solid tumor such as melanoma, head and neck, liver or kidney cancer.

This rearrangement joins TRBV5-3 to TRBJ2-2; 11 nucleotides line up with TRBD2. TRBV5-3 qualifies as an ORF whose function is uncertain. CDR3 length equals 17 residues. The trim removed 4 bases at V and 5 bases at J, leaving 10 bases unmatched. Here the CDR3 DNA reads TGTGCCAGAAGCGACACTAGCGGGAGACTGGGGACCGGGGAGCTGTTTTTT. As protein: CARSDTSGRLGTGELFF.

This chain links TRBV7-2 with TRBJ2-3; D ambiguous. Trimming took off 1 base at V and 7 bases at J, with 9 bases between the two ends. The length of the CDR3 is 13 residues. CDR1 is SGHTA and CDR2 is FQGNSA in the germline V gene. The CDR3 sequence is CASSLEGPHTQYF. The CDR3 coding sequence is TGTGCCAGCAGCTTAGAAGGTCCCCATACGCAGTATTTT.